The present TCR beta chain was sequenced within a study of CD8 T cells in Susac syndrome. In germline, CDR1 is DFQATT, CDR2 SNEGSKA (reference sequence). V was pared by 2 bases and J by 0 bases, with 14 bases between. The CDR3 is 16 amino acids. After extraction with the RNeasy kit, 0.5 to 1 ug of the RNA was reverse transcribed using random hexamers. The method of amplification for TCR beta CDR3 was immunoSEQ multiplex PCR, covering 54 Vbeta and 13 Jbeta. TCRdb redid the calling of the immunoSEQ multiplex PCR reads with MiXCR, one entry per CDR3 protein. Of approximately 120,000 distinct CDR3 sequences listed, more than 85% were seen once; the top ten hold approximately 0.31%.

This receptor was taken from a human donor with multiple sclerosis. This sequence joins TRBV20-1 and TRBJ2-1, with a weak D call TRBD2 (6 bases). Sequenced sample: CD8+ T cells from PBMCs. The CDR3 is CSARFRDGSSYNEQFF. CDR3 sequence (DNA): TGCAGTGCTAGATTTAGGGACGGGAGCTCCTACAATGAGCAGTTCTTC.